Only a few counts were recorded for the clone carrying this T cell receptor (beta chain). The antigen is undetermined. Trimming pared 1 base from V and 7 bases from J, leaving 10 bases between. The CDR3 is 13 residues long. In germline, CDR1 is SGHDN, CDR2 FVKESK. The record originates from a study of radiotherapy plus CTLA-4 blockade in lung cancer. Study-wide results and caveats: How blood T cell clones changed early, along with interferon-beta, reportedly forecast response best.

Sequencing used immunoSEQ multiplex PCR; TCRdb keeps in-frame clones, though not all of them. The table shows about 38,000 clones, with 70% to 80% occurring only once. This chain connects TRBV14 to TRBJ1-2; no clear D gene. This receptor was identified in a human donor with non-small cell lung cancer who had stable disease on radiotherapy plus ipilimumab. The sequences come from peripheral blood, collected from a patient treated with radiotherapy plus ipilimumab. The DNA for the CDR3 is TGTGCCAGCAGCCAAGTCAGGAGTTTTGGCTACACCTTC. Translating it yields CASSQVRSFGYTF.